These 27 T cell receptor beta chains originate from one sample sequenced in a study of T-cell memory formation after mild COVID-19. MiXCR, applied by TCRdb to the 5' RACE reads, yields one record per CDR3 protein. The top ten hold 8.4% of the sample, which has 400,000 or so distinct CDR3 sequences, roughly 20% seen once. Sequences were obtained from PBMCs or a T cell subset sorted from them (not recorded which). The source of these receptors is an adult woman who had mild COVID-19 (a few samples of this study predate the infection). Cell type and time point are not known.

This clonotype was counted only a few times. The genes are TRBV7-6 and TRBJ2-7; TRBD1 might be the D (5 bases). V lost 8 bases and J lost 3, with 29 bases in between. Germline V gene sequence: CDR1 SGHVS, CDR2 FNYEAQ. This CDR3 comprises 18 residues. The CDR3 reads CASSLRGEHVDVGYEQYF. For the CDR3, the DNA is TGTGCCAGCTCCCTAAGGGGTGAACATGTGGATGTGGGCTACGAGCAGTACTTC.

The J gene is TRBJ2-5, the V gene TRBV5-1; D may be TRBD2 (6 bases). The CDR3 length is 14 residues. Trimming took 0 bases from V and 5 from J, leaving 11 bases between them. CDR1 SGHRS and CDR2 YFSETQ come from the germline V gene. CDR3 nucleotide sequence: TGCGCCAGCAGCTTGGAAGGAGGGATGGAGACCCAGTACTTC. It encodes CASSLEGGMETQYF.

This clonotype was detected only a few times. This sequence joins TRBV4-2 and TRBJ1-4, with unresolved D. This CDR3 has 15 amino acids. Germline CDR1 and CDR2: LGHNA and YNFKEQ. With 1 base removed from V and 4 bases from J, the gap between germline ends came to 10 bases. The CDR3 reads CASSQVLGFNEKLFF. The CDR3 DNA follows: TGTGCCAGCAGCCAAGTCCTTGGGTTTAATGAAAAACTGTTTTTT.

This clonotype showed up just a few times. The chain has TRBV6-6 and TRBJ1-3; no clear D gene. This CDR3 contains 15 residues. V was shortened by 6 bases and J by 0 bases, with 12 bases between the two germline ends. Germline lookup yields CDR1 MNHNY and CDR2 SVGAGI (reference sequence). CDR3 amino acids: CASRTRIYSGNTIYF. The CDR3, as DNA: TGTGCCAGCAGAACGCGGATATACTCTGGAAACACCATATATTTT.

This clonotype appeared a few times. One end of the junction fails to match germline, which may point to a read error. For the CDR3, the DNA is TGTGCCAGCAGTTTTTTCCCGATCGACGCCTTC. This gives the protein CASSFFPIDAF. The V gene is TRBV12-3 or TRBV12-4, the J gene TRBJ1-2; D call uncertain. CDR3 length equals 11 residues.

The gene calls are TRBV20-1 and TRBJ2-3; D is possibly TRBD2 (6 bases). The ends were cut back, 4 bases at V and 4 bases at J, with 21 bases in the middle. This CDR3 has 16 residues. CDR1 is DFQATT and CDR2 is SNEGSKA in the germline V gene (reference sequence). As DNA, the CDR3 is TGCAGTGCTACTCTCTCTGGGGGAGGTAGGGCAGATACGCAGTATTTT. The encoded protein is CSATLSGGGRADTQYF.

This clonotype appeared a few times. The chain has TRBV28 and TRBJ2-1; weak D call: TRBD2 (5 bases). With 5 bases removed from V and 8 bases from J, the gap between germline ends came to 16 bases. Germline V CDR1 and CDR2: MDHEN, SYDVKM. The length of the CDR3 is 14 residues. The CDR3 DNA is TGTGCCAGCAGTCTTGAGGAGGTCCACCATGAGCAGTTCTTC. It is translated as CASSLEEVHHEQFF.

The chain links TRBV4-3 to TRBJ2-7; D possibly matches TRBD1 or TRBD2 (5 bases each). CDR3 length equals 15 residues. Germline CDR1 reads LGHNA; CDR2 reads YSLEER. Trimming took 4 bases from V and 0 from J, leaving 13 bases between them. The CDR3 sequence: CASSPNAGSSYEQYF. The CDR3 nucleotides are TGCGCCAGCAGCCCGAACGCAGGGAGCTCCTACGAGCAGTACTTC.

This clonotype showed up many times. The chain uses TRBV7-2 and TRBJ1-5; D ambiguous. This CDR3 comprises 14 residues. Per germline, CDR1 SGHTA and CDR2 FQGNSA. With 3 bases removed from V and 1 base from J, the gap between germline ends came to 7 bases. Here the CDR3 reads CASSLGMSNQPQHF. CDR3 bases: TGTGCCAGCAGCTTGGGAATGAGCAATCAGCCCCAGCATTTT.

The chain employs TRBV6-1 and TRBJ2-2, with 11 bases matching TRBD1. V was pared by 8 bases and J by 7 bases, with 6 bases of the junction left unmatched. Germline CDR1 and CDR2: MNHNS and SASEGT. This CDR3 is built from 14 residues. For the CDR3, the DNA is TGTGCCAGCCTCGGGACAGGGGGTATCGGGGAGCTGTTTTTT. Its translation is CASLGTGGIGELFF.

This clonotype was observed a few times. The chain carries TRBV12-3 or TRBV12-4 and TRBJ2-5; possibly TRBD2 for D (5 bases). The V and J ends lost 2 bases and 2 bases respectively, with 12 bases between them. The CDR3 contains 15 residues. The CDR3 protein is CASSLTRTGQETQYF. The CDR3 region has the DNA TGTGCCAGCAGTTTAACGAGGACGGGACAAGAGACCCAGTACTTC.

The rearrangement links TRBV6-1 to TRBJ2-1, with 15 bases identical to TRBD2. Germline CDR1 is MNHNS and CDR2 is SASEGT. CDR3 length: 17 amino acids. Trimming removed 2 bases from V and 9 bases from J; junction bases left unmatched: 8. CDR3 loop: CASSEKLGLAGGVEQFF. In nucleotides, the CDR3 is TGTGCCAGCAGTGAAAAATTAGGACTAGCGGGAGGGGTTGAGCAGTTCTTC.

This clonotype has a single count. This chain links TRBV25-1 with TRBJ2-7, with D possibly matching TRBD1 (5 bases). V lost 3 bases, J lost 0 bases, and 9 bases lay in between. From germline, CDR1 is MGHDK and CDR2 SYGVNS. The CDR3 runs 14 residues. The CDR3 DNA is TGTGCCAGCAGTGATCCTCAGGGCTCCTACGAGCAGTACTTC. The encoded protein is CASSDPQGSYEQYF.

CDR3 residues: CACRKRAVNTGELFF. The CDR3 DNA sequence: TGTGCCTGCAGAAAAAGGGCAGTTAACACCGGGGAGCTGTTTTTT. V gene TRBV19 combines with J gene TRBJ2-2, with D hard to call. Germline V gene data show CDR1 as LNHDA and CDR2 as SQIVND (reference sequence). The V gene lost 11 bases and the J gene lost 2 bases, with 18 bases spanning the gap. The length of the CDR3 is 15 residues.

The chain joins TRBV5-1 to TRBJ2-2; D unresolved. The ends were cut back, 1 base at V and 5 bases at J, with 15 bases in the middle. The CDR3 is 16 amino acids. Germline V gene sequence: CDR1 SGHRS, CDR2 YFSETQ. The CDR3 DNA reads TGCGCCAGCAGCTTGCGTGTAGGGTCCGGTACCGGGGAGCTGTTTTTT. Protein product: CASSLRVGSGTGELFF.

The chain combines TRBV12-3 or TRBV12-4 with TRBJ2-7; TRBD1 matches 7 bases. J gave up 5 bases and V 5 bases, and 9 bases lay outside the gene matches. The CDR3 length is 14 residues. CDR3: CASSPTTGVHEQYF. The CDR3 DNA follows: TGTGCCAGCAGTCCGACAACAGGGGTCCACGAGCAGTACTTC.

A few counts support this clonotype. CDR3 DNA sequence: TGTGCCAGCAGCTTAGCAGCTAGCGGGAGCCACGAGCAGTACTTC. It is translated as CASSLAASGSHEQYF. V usage is TRBV7-9 and J usage is TRBJ2-7, with 10 bases fitting TRBD2. V shed 0 bases, J shed 5 bases, and the junction held 4 bases outside the gene matches. The germline gives CDR1 SEHNR, CDR2 FQNEAQ (reference sequence). This CDR3 comprises 15 residues.

The chain carries TRBV29-1 and TRBJ1-1; TRBD1 aligns across 9 bases. With 6 bases clipped from V and 1 base from J, the junction kept 12 bases outside the gene matches. Germline V lookup: CDR1 SQVTM, CDR2 ANQGSEA. CDR3 length: 16 amino acids. Here the CDR3 reads CSVHAARQGGNTEAFF. The CDR3 bases are TGCAGCGTCCACGCGGCCCGACAGGGGGGGAACACTGAAGCTTTCTTT.

This clonotype was detected only a few times. The J gene is TRBJ1-4, the V gene TRBV27; 7 nucleotides line up with TRBD1. CDR3 length: 13 residues. Trimming at V came to 3 bases and at J to 8 bases, leaving 3 bases not matched to a gene. CDR1 is MNHEY and CDR2 is SMNVEV in the germline V gene (reference sequence). DNA for the CDR3: TGTGCCAGCAGTTTTAACAGGGGAGAAAAACTGTTTTTT. It codes for CASSFNRGEKLFF.

The CDR3 DNA sequence: TGCAGTGCTAGAGATTTAGAAAAGAGTGCCCCTGGAAACACCATATATTTT. The encoded protein is CSARDLEKSAPGNTIYF. The chain is built from TRBV20-1 and TRBJ1-3; D is ambiguous. This CDR3 is 17 amino acids long. The V and J ends lost 0 bases and 2 bases respectively, with 17 bases between them. The germline V gene has CDR1 DFQATT and CDR2 SNEGSKA (reference sequence).

The rearrangement links TRBV30 to TRBJ2-1, with TRBD2 matching over 10 bases. This CDR3 region has 16 residues. The ends lost 3 bases at V and 0 bases at J; junction bases unmatched: 5. The germline V gene encodes CDR1 GTSNPN and CDR2 SVGIG (reference sequence). As DNA, the CDR3 is TGTGCCTGGAGCTCCACTAGCGGGGACTCCTACAATGAGCAGTTCTTC. Encoded protein: CAWSSTSGDSYNEQFF.

Only a few counts were recorded for this clonotype. This sequence joins TRBV6-5 and TRBJ2-7, with D tentatively TRBD1 or TRBD2 (5 bases each). The CDR3 sequence is 12 residues long. Germline V gene data show CDR1 as MNHEY and CDR2 as SVGAGI. Trimming removed 6 bases from V and 4 bases from J, with 10 bases in between. CDR3 in DNA: TGTGCCAGCAGGGGGACGGAGTACGAGCAGTACTTC. It specifies CASRGTEYEQYF.

This clonotype turned up a few times. The chain uses TRBV5-6 and TRBJ1-2; D is ambiguous. V lost 2 bases to trimming and J lost 6 bases, with 5 bases between them. CDR1 is SGHDT and CDR2 is YYEEEE in the germline V gene. CDR3 length: 11 residues. CDR3 loop: CASSFAHGYTF. CDR3 nucleotides: TGTGCCAGCAGCTTCGCCCATGGCTACACCTTC.

The CDR3 coding sequence is TGTGCCACCAGTGATTTCAGACTAGCGACAAACACAGATACGCAGTATTTT. Amino acids: CATSDFRLATNTDTQYF. The J gene is TRBJ2-3, the V gene TRBV24-1; 8 bases align to TRBD2. Per the germline V gene, CDR1 is KGHDR and CDR2 is SFDVKD. With V trimmed by 1 base and J by 2 bases, 7 bases remained unmatched. The CDR3 length is 17 residues.

This clonotype occurred many times. This chain links TRBV7-9 with TRBJ1-4; D possibly corresponds to TRBD1 (6 bases). Trimming took 2 bases from V and 5 from J, leaving 9 bases between them. In germline, CDR1 is SEHNR, CDR2 FQNEAQ (reference sequence). The CDR3 has 14 residues. As DNA, the CDR3 is TGTGCCAGCAGCTTAACAGGGAAGAATGAAAAACTGTTTTTT. This gives the protein CASSLTGKNEKLFF. Looking up the rest from reference TRBV7-9 and TRBJ1-4 gives the full variable domain: DTGVSQNPRHKITKRGQNVTFRCDPISEHNRLYWYRQTLGQGPEFLTYFQNEAQLEKSRLLSDRFSAERPKGSFSTLEIQRTEQGDSAMYLCASSLTGKNEKLFFGSGTQLSVL.

The rearrangement joins TRBV7-9 to TRBJ1-5, with 7 bases that match TRBD1. V was clipped by 5 bases and J by 8 bases; unmatched bases: 9. The CDR3 is made up of 14 amino acids. Germline V gene sequence: CDR1 SEHNR, CDR2 FQNEAQ (reference sequence). The CDR3 bases are TGTGCCAGCAGCCCGACAGGGTGGTTGGAGCCCCAGCATTTT. Translating gives CASSPTGWLEPQHF.

V is TRBV24-1 and J is TRBJ2-3; D is perhaps TRBD2 (6 bases). The CDR3 is 15 amino acids. The V gene's germline CDR1 is KGHDR and CDR2 SFDVKD. Between the trimmed V and J ends, which lost 2 bases and 2 bases, there was a span of 10 bases. This CDR3 is CATSDSSAYTDTQYF. CDR3 nucleotide sequence: TGTGCCACCAGTGATTCTAGCGCTTACACAGATACGCAGTATTTT.